This is a list of T cell receptor beta chains from one sample in a study of shared clonotypes between healthy human individuals. Measured with immunoSEQ multiplex PCR; TCRdb has only the in-frame clones, and not every one. This table holds nearly 2 million clones, 85% to 95% found once. The sequenced material came from naive CD8+ T cells sorted from blood. These receptors were collected from a man in his late teens or twenties in good health. Both conserved end residues are trimmed from each CDR3. Each record gives: J gene, clone size, V gene, CDR3 protein. The listing skips clone size in some rows; elsewhere it reads once, few, many or a size class.

>TRBJ2-5|-|TRBV2
ASSGGTGGRQETQY
>TRBJ2-7|-|TRBV6-1
ASSITSAGTYEQY
>TRBJ1-4|-|TRBV9
ASSGGAAASEKLF
>TRBJ1-1|-|TRBV27
ASTSPEWGGTEAF
>TRBJ1-2|-|TRBV18
ASSLGEGDYGYT
>TRBJ1-5|few|TRBV19
ASREWGNQPQH
>TRBJ1-2|-|TRBV5-6
ASSLRQTIYGYT
>TRBJ2-7|-|TRBV9
ASSVDRLGAYEQY
>TRBJ1-6|-|TRBV6-1
ASNGGDNSPLH
>TRBJ2-7|-|TRBV2
ASSGGVGYEQY
>TRBJ2-7|-|TRBV6-6
ASSYLPQGYEQY
>TRBJ2-7|once|TRBV6-5
ASCFSSPGQHYEQY
>TRBJ1-1|-|TRBV25-1
ASMGAHGTEAF
>TRBJ1-2|-|TRBV29-1
SVPRQDLNYGYT
>TRBJ2-7|once|TRBV6-1
ASSEAFEGSTEQY
>TRBJ2-3|-|TRBV7-9
ASSFASGIFDTQY
>TRBJ1-2|-|TRBV9
ASSVPDSYYGYT
>TRBJ2-1|-|TRBV9
ASSVWDRGLDEQF
>TRBJ1-1|-|TRBV7-8
ASSLSTGMTEAF
>TRBJ2-3|-|TRBV7-6
ASSLGGNTDTQY
>TRBJ2-3|-|TRBV7-9
ATLIWVGVTDTQY
>TRBJ2-7|-|TRBV7-9
ASSLGPGQSYEQY
>TRBJ1-5|-|TRBV10-1
ASSGQGSNQPQH
>TRBJ2-4|-|TRBV10-2
ASSDGVLAKNIQY
>TRBJ2-7|once|TRBV5-1
ASSPTSANYEQY
>TRBJ2-1|-|TRBV28
ASSSRGFSYNEQF
>TRBJ1-4|-|TRBV4-1
ASSQEGPGGASEKLF
>TRBJ1-2|-|TRBV7-9
ASSQMGQDQANYGYT
>TRBJ2-7|few|TRBV7-2
ASSLRQGYEQY
>TRBJ2-7|-|TRBV6-5
ASSWSEGYEQY
>TRBJ2-1|-|TRBV15
ATSGSRANEQF
>TRBJ2-3|-|TRBV5-6
ASSLRGGGTDTQY
>TRBJ2-7|once|TRBV5-6
ASSSPRLSYEQY
>TRBJ2-2|-|TRBV6-5
ASSGYRGSGELF
>TRBJ2-6|-|TRBV5-4
ASSPGTGPFSGANVLT
>-|once|TRBV6-5
ASSYDRGPEQY
>TRBJ2-7|-|TRBV2
ASSESRQGAAEQY
>TRBJ2-7|-|TRBV30
AWSVLTYEQY
>TRBJ2-1|-|TRBV5-5
ASSLVSGSYNEQF
>TRBJ1-1|-|TRBV6-5
ASSYGVADMNTEAF
>TRBJ1-1|once|TRBV6-6
ASSYSNEDTEAF
>TRBJ1-3|-|TRBV14
ASSPGQLGNTIY
>TRBJ2-7|-|TRBV7-9
ASSPTGFNEQY
>TRBJ1-2|-|TRBV29-1
SANVPLEGEKREN
>TRBJ2-6|-|TRBV6-5
ASSPAGAGANVLT
>TRBJ2-7|few|TRBV10-2
ASSEGSSYEQY
>TRBJ2-6|-|TRBV10-1
ASSDAPLTGTEGVLT
>TRBJ1-2|-|TRBV10-2
ASTKDRDGYT
>TRBJ2-7|once|TRBV25-1
ASSPTEISWEQY
>TRBJ2-7|-|TRBV5-4
ASSLDGSGLVYEQY
>TRBJ2-7|-|TRBV18
ASSPPEGHEQY
>TRBJ2-1|-|TRBV6-6
ASSITGGGSYNEQF
>TRBJ2-7|-|TRBV19
ATDGSGAGEQY
>TRBJ2-7|-|TRBV5-6
ASSLDGAFYEQY
>TRBJ2-3|-|TRBV5-4
ASSPGRDTQY
>TRBJ2-3|-|TRBV27
ASSSRTSPQADTQY
>TRBJ2-3|-|TRBV13
ASSQTSGVASTDTQY
>TRBJ2-3|-|TRBV14
ASSQGYWAGDTQY
>TRBJ2-4|-|TRBV11-2
ASSFGTGGNIQY